The rows below give T cell receptor beta chains drawn from one sample of a study of tumor-infiltrating lymphocytes in localized non-small cell lung cancer. Only in-frame clones appear in the TCRdb table, and some are missing; sequencing was by immunoSEQ multiplex PCR. The sample consists of 6,500 to 8,000 clones, 70% to 80% of them appearing once. Material for sequencing was uninvolved lung tissue not adjacent to the tumor. Receptors were obtained from a human donor with non-small cell lung cancer. The conserved cysteine and the conserved F or W are not part of the CDR3 here. D genes are given only for firm matches. The size entry is marked missing in some rows and otherwise reads once, few, many or a size class.

D gene,clone size,J gene,V gene,CDR3 protein
NA,NA,TRBJ2-4,TRBV5-5,ASSPWTVAKNIQY
NA,few,TRBJ1-1,TRBV18,ASSPSANTEAF
NA,NA,TRBJ1-4,TRBV6-1,ASSPSFEKLF
NA,NA,TRBJ2-2,TRBV5-1,ASSLLGAGELF
NA,NA,TRBJ2-5,TRBV2,ASNGASWTQY
NA,NA,TRBJ1-1,TRBV14,ASSQETANTEAF
NA,NA,TRBJ2-3,TRBV6-5,ASSLTLSADTQY
NA,NA,TRBJ2-1,TRBV12-5,ASGLVFGGEQF
TRBD1,NA,TRBJ1-1,TRBV30,AWGTARAF
NA,NA,TRBJ1-4,TRBV25-1,ASSGQPSGRRGKLF
TRBD2,few,TRBJ2-5,TRBV7-7,ASSLTSGRAIYETQY
NA,NA,TRBJ2-5,TRBV5-5,ASTLGQGRETQY
TRBD2,once,TRBJ2-7,TRBV7-3,ASSLKASGKDYEQY
NA,NA,TRBJ2-7,TRBV14,ASSQEIYEQY
TRBD1,NA,TRBJ1-1,TRBV29-1,SVEGTGVTEAF
TRBD1,NA,TRBJ1-3,TRBV10-3,AIRGDRSSGNTIY
TRBD2,NA,TRBJ2-1,TRBV13,ASSSRSGGPHNEQF
TRBD1,NA,TRBJ2-2,TRBV28,ASSLTGVAPSRELF
NA,NA,TRBJ1-3,TRBV14,ASSQGDGSGNTIY
NA,medium-sized,TRBJ2-7,TRBV6-5,ASSYGTGTWQY
TRBD1,few,TRBJ2-7,TRBV28,ASNPHQGQSSYEQY
TRBD2,few,TRBJ2-7,TRBV29-1,SVELGLEGYEQY
TRBD1,NA,TRBJ1-2,TRBV5-1,ASSTDRVDGYT
NA,NA,TRBJ1-5,TRBV10-2,ASSESTWSNQPQH
NA,NA,TRBJ1-4,TRBV2,ASSEWGVVVTNEKLF
NA,NA,TRBJ1-4,TRBV9,ASSYGTGRVDEKLF
NA,NA,TRBJ1-1,TRBV2,ASSDDSGEAF
NA,once,TRBJ2-3,TRBV5-4,ASSLGRGLDTQY
TRBD1,NA,TRBJ2-1,TRBV19,ASSIGGQGNNEQF